The T cell receptor beta chain under discussion was sequenced for a study of blood T cell repertoires in COVID-19. As for the study in general: Sites across the United States, Italy and Spain contributed samples from acute and convalescent COVID-19. From T cells, B-cell-depleted T cells, or PBMCs came the material, which was cDNA or gDNA.

Per the study methods: Using reference gene primer amplification, nucleated cell counts were estimated. Assay used: immunoSEQ multiplex PCR; TCRdb lists only in-frame clones, some missing. V, J and clone size are taken as reported in that table, and D and trimming were inferred from the DNA itself. This table holds fewer than 250,000 clones, just under 85% found once. Germline V gives CDR1 LGHDT, CDR2 YNNKEL (reference sequence). The V segment lost 4 bases and the J segment 4 bases; nucleotides outside the gene matches: 8. This CDR3 is built from 15 residues. The chain recombines TRBV3-1 (or the pseudogene TRBV3-2) with TRBJ1-1; TRBD1 matches 8 bases. Specimen: peripheral blood. This TCR was recovered from a woman between 50 and 59 years old with active or convalescent COVID-19. The DNA of the CDR3 is TGTGCCAGCAGCCCTGCCCGACAGGGGCGCACTGAAGCTTTCTTT. This sequence encodes CASSPARQGRTEAFF.